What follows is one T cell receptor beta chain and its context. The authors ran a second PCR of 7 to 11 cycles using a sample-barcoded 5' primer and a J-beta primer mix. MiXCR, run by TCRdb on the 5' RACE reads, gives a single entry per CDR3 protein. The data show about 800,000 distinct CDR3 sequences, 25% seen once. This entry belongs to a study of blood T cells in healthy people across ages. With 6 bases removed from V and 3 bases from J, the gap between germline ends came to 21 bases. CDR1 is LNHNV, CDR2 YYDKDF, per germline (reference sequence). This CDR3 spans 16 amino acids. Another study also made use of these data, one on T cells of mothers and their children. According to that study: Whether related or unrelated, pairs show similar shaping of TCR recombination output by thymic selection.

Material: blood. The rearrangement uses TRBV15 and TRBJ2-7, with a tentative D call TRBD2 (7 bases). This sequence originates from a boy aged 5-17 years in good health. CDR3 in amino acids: CATRTAPGAGVYEQYF. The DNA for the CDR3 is TGTGCCACCAGAACCGCCCCGGGGGCGGGGGTCTACGAGCAGTACTTC.